This T cell receptor (beta chain) stems from a study of blood T cell repertoires in COVID-19. The CDR3 runs to 15 residues. V lost 4 bases and J lost 7; bases outside the gene matches: 12. Germline CDR1 is MGHRA and CDR2 is YSYEKL. Clinical history as reported by participants underpinned cohort assignment. Before being deemed recovered, Cohort 3 donors had two negative PCRs, clearance, or symptom resolution. Original analysis: Researchers report that nucleated cell counts were estimated from reference gene primer amplification. Produced via immunoSEQ multiplex PCR; TCRdb's table is partial and in-frame only. That table furnishes V, J and clone size, whereas the DNA furnished D and trimming. This sample has approximately 320,000 clones, with approximately 90% found just once.

The sequence was collected from a woman aged 18-29 years who had recovered from COVID-19. V is TRBV4-1 and J is TRBJ2-7, with 8 bases lining up with TRBD2. The specimen sequenced was PBMCs or T cells enriched from blood (not recorded which). In DNA, the CDR3 is TGCGCCAGCAGCCGCCCCGGACTAGCAACGGGAGAGCAGTACTTC. Amino acid sequence: CASSRPGLATGEQYF.